The source of this TCR beta chain is a study of CD8 T cells in ankylosing spondylitis. Study findings and constraints: Ankylosing spondylitis blood appeared to be characterized by a TCR beta motif of under 10 highly homologous variants. Reportedly, significant enrichment of disease-linked clones occurred in matched ankylosing spondylitis synovial fluid.

Each CDR3 protein is one row after TCRdb ran MiXCR on the 5' RACE reads. The repertoire holds more than 150,000 distinct CDR3 sequences, 15% to 20% seen once, with around 4.5% in the top ten. The table lists this clonotype with many counts. The antigen is not known. With V trimmed by 1 base and J by 3 bases, 1 base remained unmatched. CDR1 is DFQATT and CDR2 is SNEGSKA in the germline V gene (reference sequence). The length of the CDR3 is 14 residues. V and J are TRBV20-1 and TRBJ2-1, with TRBD2 matching over 9 bases. The sample was blood, either unsorted or a sorted T cell fraction (not recorded which). The sequence derives from a male donor under 30 with ankylosing spondylitis or in good health (not recorded which). This CDR3 reads CSARGLADYNEQFF. CDR3 sequence (DNA): TGCAGTGCTAGAGGACTAGCGGACTACAATGAGCAGTTCTTC.